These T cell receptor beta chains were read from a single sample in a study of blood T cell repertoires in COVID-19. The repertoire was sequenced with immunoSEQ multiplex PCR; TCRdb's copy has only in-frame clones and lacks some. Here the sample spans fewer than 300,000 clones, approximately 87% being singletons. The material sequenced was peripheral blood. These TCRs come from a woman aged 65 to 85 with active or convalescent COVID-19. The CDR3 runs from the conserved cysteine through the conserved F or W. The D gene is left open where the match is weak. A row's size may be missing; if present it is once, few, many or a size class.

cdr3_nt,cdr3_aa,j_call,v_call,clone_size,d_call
TGTGCCAGCAGCGTAGGGCGGGGGCCCCGAAACACTGAAGCTTTCTTT,CASSVGRGPRNTEAFF,TRBJ1-1,TRBV9,once,-
TGTGCCTGGAGTGTACTTGGGACAGAAGCTTTCTTT,CAWSVLGTEAFF,TRBJ1-1,TRBV30,-,-
TGTGCCAGCAGGGCCGGGACAGGGGGCTATAATGGCTACACCTTC,CASRAGTGGYNGYTF,TRBJ1-2,TRBV6-5,-,TRBD1
TGTGCCAGCACGACAGGGGACCAGCCCCAGCATTTT,CASTTGDQPQHF,TRBJ1-5,TRBV12-3/TRBV12-4,-,TRBD1
TGTGCCAGCAGTTCCAGGACTAGCGCGTTAGCCAAAAACATTCAGTACTTC,CASSSRTSALAKNIQYF,TRBJ2-4,TRBV2,-,TRBD2
TGTGCCACCAGGACAGGCACACTGAGGAGCAATCAGCCCCAGCATTTT,CATRTGTLRSNQPQHF,TRBJ1-5,TRBV15,-,-
TGTGCCAGCAGTTCCCCTGGGTCGGACATGGCTGGCTACACCTTC,CASSSPGSDMAGYTF,TRBJ1-2,TRBV6-6,-,-
TGTGCCAGCAGTGCCCCCGGGACAGGGGGTGATATCTATGGCTACACCTTC,CASSAPGTGGDIYGYTF,TRBJ1-2,TRBV27,-,TRBD1
TGCAGCCCATGGGAGGCGGGAGCCGGCGCAGATACGCAGTATTTT,CSPWEAGAGADTQYF,TRBJ2-3,TRBV29-1,-,TRBD2
TGTGCCAGCAGTTACGCAGGGGGCCAACCCTACGAGCAGTACTTC,CASSYAGGQPYEQYF,TRBJ2-7,TRBV6-5,-,TRBD1
TGTGCCAGCAGTTTATCCCCGACAGGGGAGTACGAGCAGTACTTC,CASSLSPTGEYEQYF,TRBJ2-7,TRBV27,-,TRBD1
TGTGCCAGCGGACCGGGACTAACCTCCTACGAGCAGTACTTC,CASGPGLTSYEQYF,TRBJ2-7,TRBV7-2,once,TRBD2
TGTGCCAGCAGTATAGACAGAGAGACCCAGTACTTC,CASSIDRETQYF,TRBJ2-5,TRBV2,-,-
TGTGCCAGCAGCGTGGCGGACAGGGACTATGGCTACACCTTC,CASSVADRDYGYTF,TRBJ1-2,TRBV7-2,-,TRBD1
TGTGCCAGCAGGGCAGTCAACACCGGGGAGCTGTTTTTT,CASRAVNTGELFF,TRBJ2-2,TRBV28,-,-
TGTGCCAGCAGCGTCACCGGGACAGGGGGTGAAAAACTGTTTTTT,CASSVTGTGGEKLFF,TRBJ1-4,TRBV9,-,TRBD1
TGCAGCGTTATAGGAGCCTACGAGCAGTACTTC,CSVIGAYEQYF,TRBJ2-7,TRBV29-1,few,-
TGTGCCAGCAGCTTAAACTCCATGAACACTGAAGCTTTCTTT,CASSLNSMNTEAFF,TRBJ1-1,TRBV7-8,once,-
TGCGCCAGCAGCTTGAATCCAGGGGGGATGAACACTGAAGCTTTCTTT,CASSLNPGGMNTEAFF,TRBJ1-1,TRBV5-1,-,TRBD1
TGTGCCAGCAGAACTTCAGGGGGCCCCTACGAGCAGTACTTC,CASRTSGGPYEQYF,TRBJ2-7,TRBV6-5,-,TRBD1
TGTGCCAGTAGTATGGAACCCCGGAGGACTGAAGCTTTCTTT,CASSMEPRRTEAFF,TRBJ1-1,TRBV19,-,-
TGTGCCAGCAGTTTAAAGCGCGGGACAGGGCATTATGGCTACACCTTC,CASSLKRGTGHYGYTF,TRBJ1-2,TRBV28,-,TRBD1
TGTGCCACCAGTGAAATGACAGGGGGCGCAGATACGCAGTATTTT,CATSEMTGGADTQYF,TRBJ2-3,TRBV24-1,-,TRBD1
TGCGCCAGCAGTCAAAATCAGGGAAGGGCCCAAGAGACCCAGTACTTC,CASSQNQGRAQETQYF,TRBJ2-5,TRBV5-1,-,-
TGCGCCAGCAGCCAAGTGGTCAGGGATTTGGAGGGCTACACCTTC,CASSQVVRDLEGYTF,TRBJ1-2,TRBV4-3,-,-
TGTGCCAGCAGTTTCGCGGGGGCAGGAGGCTACACCTTC,CASSFAGAGGYTF,TRBJ1-2,TRBV12-3/TRBV12-4,once,-
TGTGCCAGTAGTGTCTCGCAGGGGGCGCGAGGTGAAAAACTGTTTTTT,CASSVSQGARGEKLFF,TRBJ1-4,TRBV19,-,TRBD1
TGTGCCAGCAGCCCTCACAGGGGCAACAATGAGCAGTTCTTC,CASSPHRGNNEQFF,TRBJ2-1,TRBV4-2,-,TRBD1